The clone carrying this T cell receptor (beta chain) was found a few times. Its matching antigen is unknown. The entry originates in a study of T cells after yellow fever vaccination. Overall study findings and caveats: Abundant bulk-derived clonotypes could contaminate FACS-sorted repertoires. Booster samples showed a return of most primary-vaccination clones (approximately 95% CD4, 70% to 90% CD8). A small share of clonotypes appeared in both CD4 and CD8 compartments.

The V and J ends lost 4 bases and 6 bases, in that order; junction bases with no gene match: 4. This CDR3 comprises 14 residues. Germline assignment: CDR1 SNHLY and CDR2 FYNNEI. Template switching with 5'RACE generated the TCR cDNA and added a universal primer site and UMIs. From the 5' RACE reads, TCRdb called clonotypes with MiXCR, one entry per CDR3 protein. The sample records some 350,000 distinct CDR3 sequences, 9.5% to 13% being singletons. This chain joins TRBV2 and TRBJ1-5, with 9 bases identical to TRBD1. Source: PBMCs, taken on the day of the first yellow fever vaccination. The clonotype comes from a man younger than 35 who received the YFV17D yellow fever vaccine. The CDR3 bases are TGTGCCAGCAGTGGGACAGGGGCGCGTCAGCCCCAGCATTTT. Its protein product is CASSGTGARQPQHF.